The 28 T cell receptor beta chains reported below all come from one sample, sequenced in a study of beta chain features in type 1 diabetes. Since all of the isolated RNA was reverse transcribed, expressed TCRB transcripts were what got sequenced. The method was immunoSEQ multiplex PCR; TCRdb's version includes in-frame clones alone and lacks a portion of them. The sample yields 350,000 or so clones, around 19% seen once. The sequenced material came from naive CD4+ T cells from blood. These receptors all come from a woman under 30 in good health.

In this sample, this clone turned up a few times. The rearrangement links TRBV30 to TRBJ2-7; a possible D gene is TRBD2 (6 bases). This CDR3 has 14 amino acids. The V end lost 4 bases, the J end lost 5 bases, and 18 bases lay between the germline ends. Germline-derived CDR1 and CDR2 are GTSNPN and SVGIG (reference sequence). The CDR3: CAWTVGGVADEQYF. For the CDR3, the DNA is TGTGCCTGGACCGTCGGCGGGGTAGCGGACGAGCAGTACTTC.

This clone has a handful of counts. The chain couples TRBV11-2 to TRBJ2-7, with TRBD2 identical over 8 bases. Trimming cost V 1 base and J 6 bases; bases outside gene matches: 11. The CDR3 is made up of 16 amino acids. Germline V CDR1 and CDR2: SGHAT, FQNNGV. The CDR3 sequence: CASSLVRRGLGFEQYF. DNA for the CDR3: TGTGCCAGCAGCTTAGTTCGCAGGGGACTAGGATTCGAGCAGTACTTC. The full variable domain, with the rest looked up from reference TRBV11-2 and TRBJ2-7, is EAGVAQSPRYKIIEKRQSVAFWCNPISGHATLYWYQQILGQGPKLLIQFQNNGVVDDSQLPKDRFSAERLKGVDSTLKIQPAKLEDSAVYLCASSLVRRGLGFEQYFGPGTRLTVT.

This clone has more than one count but fewer than ten. The J gene is TRBJ2-4, the V gene TRBV15, with a weak D call TRBD2 (5 bases). CDR1 is LNHNV and CDR2 is YYDKDF in the germline V gene (reference sequence). V lost 0 bases, J lost 0 bases, and 9 bases lay in between. This CDR3 has 16 residues. The CDR3 DNA reads as TGTGCCACCAGCAGAGATCGAGAGGGAGCCAAAAACATTCAGTACTTC. Protein: CATSRDREGAKNIQYF.

The chain combines TRBV5-1 with TRBJ1-1; the D is unclear. The CDR3 runs 13 residues. The germline V gene has CDR1 SGHRS and CDR2 YFSETQ. V gave up 0 bases and J gave up 5 bases, with 8 bases separating them. The DNA of the CDR3 is TGCGCCAGCAGCTTGGGAGACGGGACTGAAGCTTTCTTT. It yields the protein CASSLGDGTEAFF.

The V gene is TRBV7-9, the J gene TRBJ2-7; D might be TRBD2 (5 bases). The germline V gene encodes CDR1 SEHNR and CDR2 FQNEAQ (reference sequence). CDR3 length: 13 amino acids. V was clipped by 5 bases and J by 6 bases, with 14 bases between them. The CDR3 DNA reads as TGTGCCAGCAGCGCATCGACTAAGGGCGAGCAGTACTTC. Translation gives CASSASTKGEQYF.

The chain couples TRBV18 to TRBJ2-1, with 8 positions matching TRBD2. This CDR3 comprises 15 residues. Trimming cost V 4 bases and J 2 bases; bases outside gene matches: 4. Germline V gene lookup returns CDR1 KGHSH and CDR2 LQKENI. CDR3 coding DNA: TGTGCCAGCTCACAGACTAGCGAGGCCTACAATGAGCAGTTCTTC. The encoded protein is CASSQTSEAYNEQFF.

This clone was counted between two and nine times. This rearrangement joins TRBV27 to TRBJ2-3; D remains unclear. The length of the CDR3 is 13 residues. V lost 5 bases to trimming and J lost 4 bases, with 10 bases between them. Germline loops: CDR1 MNHEY, CDR2 SMNVEV (reference sequence). This chain's CDR3 is CASSPLGPDTQYF. In DNA, the CDR3 is TGTGCCAGCAGTCCCCTTGGCCCAGATACGCAGTATTTT.

About this clone itself: This CDR3 is also generated by other DNA sequences in the sample. The chain employs TRBV9 and TRBJ2-3, with 7 bases lining up with TRBD2. J gave up 0 bases and V 1 base, and 2 bases lay outside the gene matches. The CDR3 has 15 residues. Germline loops: CDR1 SGDLS, CDR2 YYNGEE. For the CDR3, the DNA is TGTGCCAGCAGCGTAAGCGGGGCTAGCACAGATACGCAGTATTTT. It is translated as CASSVSGASTDTQYF.

This clone was found a few times. J is TRBJ2-7 and V is TRBV4-2, with D perhaps TRBD2 (5 bases). This CDR3 comprises 15 residues. The germline gives CDR1 LGHNA, CDR2 YNFKEQ. Trimming pared 0 bases from V and 4 bases from J, leaving 13 bases between. CDR3 bases: TGTGCCAGCAGCCAAGACCCTAAGAGCGGTTACGAGCAGTACTTC. Its protein is CASSQDPKSGYEQYF.

The V gene is TRBV2, the J gene TRBJ2-1; TRBD2 matches at 14 bases. From germline, CDR1 is SNHLY and CDR2 FYNNEI. The CDR3 totals 17 residues. The V and J ends lost 6 bases and 5 bases, in that order; junction bases with no gene match: 9. For the CDR3, the DNA is TGTGCCAGCAGAGTTCCGGGACTAGCGGGAGAGGACAATGAGCAGTTCTTC. Amino acid sequence: CASRVPGLAGEDNEQFF.

The rearrangement uses TRBV9 and TRBJ2-5; tentative D call: TRBD1 (5 bases). Trimming removed 1 base from V and 5 bases from J, with 12 bases in between. The germline CDR1 and CDR2 sequences are SGDLS and YYNGEE. This CDR3 has 14 residues. CDR3 bases: TGTGCCAGCAGCGTATCGCCCAAGGGGGAGACCCAGTACTTC. Translating it yields CASSVSPKGETQYF.

This clone has only a few counts. The chain is built from TRBV4-1 and TRBJ2-6; TRBD1 matches 8 bases. The trim removed 4 bases at V and 4 bases at J, leaving 9 bases unmatched. The V gene's germline CDR1 is MGHRA and CDR2 YSYEKL. The CDR3 loop spans 17 amino acids. CDR3 amino acids: CASSLGTGVSGANVLTF. The CDR3 bases are TGCGCCAGCAGCCTCGGGACAGGCGTATCCGGGGCCAACGTCCTGACTTTC.

This clone was picked up a small number of times. The V call is TRBV4-2, the J call TRBJ2-1; 10 bases map to TRBD1. The CDR3 is 15 amino acids. CDR1 is LGHNA and CDR2 is YNFKEQ in the germline V gene. V was clipped by 1 base and J by 4 bases; unmatched bases: 1. The CDR3 loop is CASSQGTGGYNEQFF. CDR3 nucleotides: TGTGCCAGCAGCCAAGGGACAGGGGGATACAATGAGCAGTTCTTC.

The rearrangement links TRBV4-2 to TRBJ1-1; tentative D call: TRBD1 (5 bases). V dropped 0 bases and J dropped 0 bases, with 8 bases sitting between them. This CDR3 comprises 15 residues. Germline CDR1 and CDR2: LGHNA and YNFKEQ. In nucleotides, the CDR3 is TGTGCCAGCAGCCAAGAAGCGGGGCTGAACACTGAAGCTTTCTTT. This codes for CASSQEAGLNTEAFF.

This clone was counted only a few times. This chain links TRBV7-2 with TRBJ1-1; D unresolved. Trimming took off 1 base at V and 7 bases at J, with 10 bases between the two ends. Germline-derived CDR1 and CDR2 are SGHTA and FQGNSA. This CDR3 has 13 residues. The CDR3 is CASSLVRGYEAFF. The CDR3 bases are TGTGCCAGCAGCTTAGTACGGGGATATGAAGCTTTCTTT.

This clone was recorded a few times. The rearrangement uses TRBV18 and TRBJ1-5; D call uncertain. This CDR3 is built from 14 residues. Germline CDR1 is KGHSH and CDR2 is LQKENI. With 3 bases removed from V and 7 bases from J, the gap between germline ends came to 13 bases. CDR3 DNA sequence: TGTGCCAGCTCACCTGACTATGGGAGGCAGCCCCAGCATTTT. Its protein is CASSPDYGRQPQHF.

The chain joins TRBV7-9 to TRBJ2-4, with 8 positions matching TRBD1. Per germline, CDR1 SEHNR and CDR2 FQNEAQ (reference sequence). The trim removed 8 bases at V and 8 bases at J, leaving 17 bases unmatched. CDR3 length equals 16 residues. The CDR3 spells CASLGFGATGGDIQYF. The CDR3 DNA sequence: TGTGCCAGCTTAGGATTTGGGGCCACAGGGGGAGACATTCAGTACTTC.

This clone turned up a few times. The rearrangement links TRBV9 to TRBJ2-1; TRBD2 matches at 7 bases. The CDR3 contains 12 residues. The germline gives CDR1 SGDLS, CDR2 YYNGEE. The trim removed 2 bases at V and 15 bases at J, leaving 8 bases unmatched. The CDR3 sequence is CASSVVRGDLFF. For the CDR3, the DNA is TGTGCCAGCAGCGTGGTCCGGGGGGACCTGTTCTTC.

V usage is TRBV30 and J usage is TRBJ1-5; the match to TRBD1 covers 7 bases. Trimming removed 2 bases from V and 9 bases from J; junction bases left unmatched: 7. The CDR3 length is 13 residues. The germline gives CDR1 GTSNPN, CDR2 SVGIG (reference sequence). The CDR3 bases are TGTGCCTGGAGTTTGAGGGGGCCCGGGCCCCAGCATTTT. Encoded protein: CAWSLRGPGPQHF.

This clone was detected a few times. The chain joins TRBV2 to TRBJ2-7; TRBD1 agrees at 7 bases. CDR1 and CDR2 (germline): SNHLY, FYNNEI. V shed 6 bases, J shed 4 bases, and the junction held 6 bases outside the gene matches. The length of the CDR3 is 13 residues. CDR3 coding DNA: TGTGCCAGCAGGGTAGGGGGCCAATACGAGCAGTACTTC. Its translation: CASRVGGQYEQYF.

The table lists this clone with a few counts. The V call is TRBV4-2, the J call TRBJ1-1; 8 bases match TRBD1. The CDR3 has 13 amino acids. The germline V gene encodes CDR1 LGHNA and CDR2 YNFKEQ. With V trimmed by 1 base and J by 8 bases, 3 bases remained unmatched. CDR3 protein: CASSQGTGTEAFF. In DNA form, the CDR3 reads TGTGCCAGCAGCCAAGGGACAGGGACGGAAGCTTTCTTT.

This clone was detected only a few times. The genes are TRBV4-2 and TRBJ2-2, with TRBD2 matching 13 bases. The V and J ends lost 4 bases and 6 bases, in that order; junction bases with no gene match: 5. Germline CDR1 reads LGHNA; CDR2 reads YNFKEQ. CDR3 length equals 16 residues. CDR3 sequence (DNA): TGTGCCAGCAGCCCCGGGACTAGCGGGGTTCCCGGGGAGCTGTTTTTT. It encodes CASSPGTSGVPGELFF.

The rearrangement links TRBV9 to TRBJ2-3; 11 bases match TRBD2. Germline V gene lookup returns CDR1 SGDLS and CDR2 YYNGEE. This CDR3 region has 18 residues. Unmatched junction bases numbered 8, after V lost 2 bases and J lost 0 bases. CDR3 residues: CASSVPGLAVPSTDTQYF. For the CDR3, the DNA is TGTGCCAGCAGCGTTCCGGGACTAGCGGTTCCTAGCACAGATACGCAGTATTTT.

This clone was found a few times. The rearrangement uses TRBV30 and TRBJ1-1; D unclear. The CDR3 has 11 amino acids. Germline lookup yields CDR1 GTSNPN and CDR2 SVGIG (reference sequence). With 1 base removed from V and 8 bases from J, the gap between germline ends came to 8 bases. The CDR3 spells CAWSAGAEAFF. The CDR3 DNA reads as TGTGCCTGGAGTGCGGGAGCCGAAGCTTTCTTT.

The J gene is TRBJ2-5, the V gene TRBV5-1; 10 bases map to TRBD2. The CDR3 runs to 15 residues. Trimming removed 2 bases from V and 2 bases from J; junction bases left unmatched: 3. Germline V gives CDR1 SGHRS, CDR2 YFSETQ. CDR3 nucleotides: TGCGCCAGCAGCTTCTTACTAGCGGGACAAGAGACCCAGTACTTC. Its translation is CASSFLLAGQETQYF.

V is TRBV9 and J is TRBJ1-3; TRBD1 matches at 9 bases. Trimming cost V 4 bases and J 0 bases; bases outside gene matches: 8. Germline CDR1 reads SGDLS; CDR2 reads YYNGEE. This CDR3 has 17 amino acids. CDR3 residues: CASSPRGDRASGNTIYF. The CDR3 DNA is TGTGCCAGCAGCCCTAGGGGGGACAGGGCCTCTGGAAACACCATATATTTT.

V is TRBV5-1 and J is TRBJ2-3; tentatively, D is TRBD2 (6 bases). Trimming cost V 0 bases and J 2 bases, with 7 bases left between them. The CDR3 has 14 residues. Germline V CDR1 and CDR2: SGHRS, YFSETQ. CDR3 in amino acids: CASSLGGVTDTQYF. CDR3 DNA: TGCGCCAGCAGCTTGGGGGGGGTCACAGATACGCAGTATTTT.

This chain joins TRBV6-5 and TRBJ2-1, with 8 bases aligning to TRBD1. Trimming at V came to 5 bases and at J to 6 bases, leaving 9 bases not matched to a gene. The V gene's germline CDR1 is MNHEY and CDR2 SVGAGI. The CDR3 spans 15 residues. The CDR3 coding sequence is TGTGCCAGCAGTACTACAGGGGGTGGGGGCAATGAGCAGTTCTTC. It translates to CASSTTGGGGNEQFF.